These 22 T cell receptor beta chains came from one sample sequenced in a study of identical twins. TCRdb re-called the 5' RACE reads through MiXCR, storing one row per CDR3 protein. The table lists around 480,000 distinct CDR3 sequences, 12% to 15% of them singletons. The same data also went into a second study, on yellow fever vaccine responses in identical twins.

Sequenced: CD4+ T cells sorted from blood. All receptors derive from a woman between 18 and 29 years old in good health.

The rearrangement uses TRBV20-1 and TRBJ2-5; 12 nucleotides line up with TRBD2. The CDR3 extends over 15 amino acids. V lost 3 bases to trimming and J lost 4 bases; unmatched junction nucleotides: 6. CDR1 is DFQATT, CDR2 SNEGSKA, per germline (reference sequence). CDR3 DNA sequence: TGCAGTGCTAGTCCTAGCGGGGGGGCCGTAGAGACCCAGTACTTC. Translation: CSASPSGGAVETQYF.

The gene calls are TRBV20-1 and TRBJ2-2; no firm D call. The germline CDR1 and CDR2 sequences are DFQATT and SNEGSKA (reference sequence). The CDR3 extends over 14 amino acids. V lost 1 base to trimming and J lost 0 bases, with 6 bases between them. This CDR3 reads CSARVDANTGELFF. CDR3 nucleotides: TGCAGTGCTAGAGTGGACGCGAACACCGGGGAGCTGTTTTTT.

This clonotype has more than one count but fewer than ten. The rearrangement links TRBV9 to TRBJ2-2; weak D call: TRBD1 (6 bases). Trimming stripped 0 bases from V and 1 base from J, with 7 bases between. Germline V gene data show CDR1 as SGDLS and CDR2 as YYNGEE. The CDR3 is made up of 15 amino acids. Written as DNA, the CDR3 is TGTGCCAGCAGCGTAGCACAGGGGAACACCGGGGAGCTGTTTTTT. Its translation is CASSVAQGNTGELFF.

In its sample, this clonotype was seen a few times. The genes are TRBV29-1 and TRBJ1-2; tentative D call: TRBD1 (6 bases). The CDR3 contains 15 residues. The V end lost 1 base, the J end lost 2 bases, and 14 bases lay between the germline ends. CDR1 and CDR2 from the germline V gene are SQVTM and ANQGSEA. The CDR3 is CSVEGSSGQNYGYTF. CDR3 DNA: TGCAGCGTTGAAGGGAGTTCTGGACAGAACTATGGCTACACCTTC.

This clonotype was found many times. CDR3 nucleotide sequence: TGTGCCAGCAGCTCAGGGCGCACTGAAGCTTTCTTT. The encoded protein is CASSSGRTEAFF. This sequence joins TRBV11-2 and TRBJ1-1; the D gene is possibly TRBD1 (5 bases). The CDR3 has 12 residues. Germline loops: CDR1 SGHAT, CDR2 FQNNGV. V gave up 4 bases and J gave up 4 bases, with 7 bases separating them.

CDR3 residues: CASSDPPGTGSYEQYF. The CDR3 bases are TGTGCCAGCAGTGACCCCCCCGGGACGGGCTCCTACGAGCAGTACTTC. The chain uses TRBV25-1 and TRBJ2-7; D may be TRBD1 or TRBD2 (5 bases each). Germline V gives CDR1 MGHDK, CDR2 SYGVNS. The ends were cut back, 3 bases at V and 0 bases at J, with 15 bases in the middle. The CDR3 runs 16 residues.

In nucleotides, the CDR3 is TGTGCCACCAGCAGCCCCGGGACAAAGAACACTGAAGCTTTCTTT. Residues: CATSSPGTKNTEAFF. The chain couples TRBV15 to TRBJ1-1; D is possibly TRBD1 (6 bases). Trimming pared 3 bases from V and 1 base from J, leaving 12 bases between. The germline gives CDR1 LNHNV, CDR2 YYDKDF (reference sequence). The CDR3 loop spans 15 amino acids.

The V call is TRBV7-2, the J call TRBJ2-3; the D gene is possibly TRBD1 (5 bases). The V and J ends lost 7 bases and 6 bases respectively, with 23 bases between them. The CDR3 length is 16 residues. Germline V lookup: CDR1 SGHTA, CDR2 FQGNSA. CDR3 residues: CASTRGVTVVSDTQYF. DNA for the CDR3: TGTGCCAGCACCCGAGGTGTGACAGTGGTATCTGATACGCAGTATTTT.

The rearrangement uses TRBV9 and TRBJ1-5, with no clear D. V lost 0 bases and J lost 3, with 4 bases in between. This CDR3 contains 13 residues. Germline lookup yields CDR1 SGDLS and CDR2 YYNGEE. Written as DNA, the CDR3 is TGTGCCAGCAGCGTAGGAAACAATCAGCCCCAGCATTTT. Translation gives CASSVGNNQPQHF.

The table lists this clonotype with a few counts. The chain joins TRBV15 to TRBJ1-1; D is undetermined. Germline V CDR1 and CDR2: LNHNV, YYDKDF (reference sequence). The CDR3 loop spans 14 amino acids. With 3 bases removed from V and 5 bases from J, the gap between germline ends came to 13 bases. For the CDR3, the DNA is TGTGCCACCAGCAGCCCCAAGGTGGGGACTGAAGCTTTCTTT. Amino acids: CATSSPKVGTEAFF.

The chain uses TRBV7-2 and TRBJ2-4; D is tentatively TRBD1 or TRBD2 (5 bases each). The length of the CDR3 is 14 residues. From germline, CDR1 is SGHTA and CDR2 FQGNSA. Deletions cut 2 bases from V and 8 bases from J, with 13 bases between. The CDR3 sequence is CASSLLGTRDIQYF. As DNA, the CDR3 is TGTGCCAGCAGCTTACTCGGGACGAGGGACATTCAGTACTTC. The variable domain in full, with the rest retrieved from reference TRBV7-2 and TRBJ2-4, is GAGVSQSPSNKVTEKGKDVELRCDPISGHTALYWYRQSLGQGLEFLIYFQGNSAPDKSGLPSDRFSAERTGGSVSTLTIQRTQQEDSAVYLCASSLLGTRDIQYFGAGTRLSVL.

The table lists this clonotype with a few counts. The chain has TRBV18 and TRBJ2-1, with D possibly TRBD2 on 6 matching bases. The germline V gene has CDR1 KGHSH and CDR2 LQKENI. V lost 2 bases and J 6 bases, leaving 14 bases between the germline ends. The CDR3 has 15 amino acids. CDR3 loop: CASSPSLGGVNEQFF. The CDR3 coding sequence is TGTGCCAGCTCACCATCCCTCGGAGGGGTCAATGAGCAGTTCTTC. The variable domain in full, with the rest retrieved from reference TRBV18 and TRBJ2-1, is NAGVMQNPRHLVRRRGQEARLRCSPMKGHSHVYWYRQLPEEGLKFMVYLQKENIIDESGMPKERFSAEFPKEGPSILRIQQVVRGDSAAYFCASSPSLGGVNEQFFGPGTRLTVL.

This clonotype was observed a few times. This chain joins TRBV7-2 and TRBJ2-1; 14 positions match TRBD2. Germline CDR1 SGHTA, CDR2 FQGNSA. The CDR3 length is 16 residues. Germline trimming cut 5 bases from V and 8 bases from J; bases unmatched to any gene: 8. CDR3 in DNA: TGTGCCAGCAGCCGCTCTGGGACTAGCGGGAGTGATGAGCAGTTCTTC. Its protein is CASSRSGTSGSDEQFF.

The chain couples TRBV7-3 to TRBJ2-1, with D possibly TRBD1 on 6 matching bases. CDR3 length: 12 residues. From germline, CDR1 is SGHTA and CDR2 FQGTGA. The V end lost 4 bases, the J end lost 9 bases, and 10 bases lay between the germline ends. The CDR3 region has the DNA TGTGCCAGCAGCTCACAGGGTACTGAGCAGTTCTTC. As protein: CASSSQGTEQFF.

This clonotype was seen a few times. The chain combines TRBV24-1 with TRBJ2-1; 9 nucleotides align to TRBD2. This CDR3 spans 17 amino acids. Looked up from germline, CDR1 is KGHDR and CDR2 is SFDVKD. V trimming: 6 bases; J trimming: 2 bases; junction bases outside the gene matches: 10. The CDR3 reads CATSNSGGQATYNEQFF. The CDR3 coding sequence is TGTGCCACCAGTAACAGCGGGGGGCAAGCCACCTACAATGAGCAGTTCTTC.

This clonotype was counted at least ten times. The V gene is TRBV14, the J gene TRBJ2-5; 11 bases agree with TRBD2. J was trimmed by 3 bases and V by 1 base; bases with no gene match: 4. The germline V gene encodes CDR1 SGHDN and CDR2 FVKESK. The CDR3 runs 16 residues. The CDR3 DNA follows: TGTGCCAGCAGCCAAGTATTAGCGGGAGGGAAAGAGACCCAGTACTTC. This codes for CASSQVLAGGKETQYF.

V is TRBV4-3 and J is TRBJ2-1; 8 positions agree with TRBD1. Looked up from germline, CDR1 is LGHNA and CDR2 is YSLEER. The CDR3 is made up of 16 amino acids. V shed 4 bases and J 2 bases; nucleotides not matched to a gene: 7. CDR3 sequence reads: CASSLQGGVAYNEQFF. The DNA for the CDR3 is TGCGCCAGCAGCCTACAGGGGGGCGTAGCCTACAATGAGCAGTTCTTC.

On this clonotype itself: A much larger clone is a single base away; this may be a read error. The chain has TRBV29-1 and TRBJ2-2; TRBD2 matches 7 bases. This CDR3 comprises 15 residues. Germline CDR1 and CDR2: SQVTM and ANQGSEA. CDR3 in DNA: TGCAGCGTTGGAAGGCAGGGCCAGGGAAGCGGGGAGCTGGTTTTT. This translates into CSVGRQGQGSGELVF.

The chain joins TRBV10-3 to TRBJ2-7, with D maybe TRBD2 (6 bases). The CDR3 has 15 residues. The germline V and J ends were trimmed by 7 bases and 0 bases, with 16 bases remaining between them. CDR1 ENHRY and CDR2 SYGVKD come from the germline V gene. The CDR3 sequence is CAITTGLGISYEQYF. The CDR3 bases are TGTGCCATCACCACGGGACTGGGCATCTCCTACGAGCAGTACTTC.

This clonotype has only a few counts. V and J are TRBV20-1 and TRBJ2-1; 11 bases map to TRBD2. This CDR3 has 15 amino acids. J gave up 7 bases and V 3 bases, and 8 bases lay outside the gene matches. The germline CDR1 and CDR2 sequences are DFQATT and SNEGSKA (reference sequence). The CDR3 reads CSASGIAGGGNEQFF. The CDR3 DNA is TGCAGTGCTAGCGGGATAGCGGGAGGGGGAAATGAGCAGTTCTTC.

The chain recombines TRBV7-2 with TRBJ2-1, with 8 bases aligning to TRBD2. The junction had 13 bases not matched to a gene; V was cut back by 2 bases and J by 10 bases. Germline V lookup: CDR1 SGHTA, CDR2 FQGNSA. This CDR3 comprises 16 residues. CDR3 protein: CASSLSGRGGRREQFF. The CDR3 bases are TGTGCCAGCAGCTTATCCGGGAGGGGGGGCCGGAGGGAGCAGTTCTTC. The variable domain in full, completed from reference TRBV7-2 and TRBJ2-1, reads GAGVSQSPSNKVTEKGKDVELRCDPISGHTALYWYRQSLGQGLEFLIYFQGNSAPDKSGLPSDRFSAERTGGSVSTLTIQRTQQEDSAVYLCASSLSGRGGRREQFFGPGTRLTVL.

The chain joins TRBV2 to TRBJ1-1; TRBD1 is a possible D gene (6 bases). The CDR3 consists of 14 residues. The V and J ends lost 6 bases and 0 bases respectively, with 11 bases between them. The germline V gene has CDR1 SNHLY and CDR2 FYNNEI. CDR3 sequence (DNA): TGTGCCAGCAGGTTTAGGGGGTTGAACACTGAAGCTTTCTTT. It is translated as CASRFRGLNTEAFF. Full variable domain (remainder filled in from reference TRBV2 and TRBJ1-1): EPEVTQTPSHQVTQMGQEVILRCVPISNHLYFYWYRQILGQKVEFLVSFYNNEISEKSEIFDDQFSVERPDGSNFTLKIRSTKLEDSAMYFCASRFRGLNTEAFFGQGTRLTVV.